This entry lists 25 T cell receptor beta chains sequenced from one sample in a study of shared clonotypes between healthy human individuals. Naive-designated CD8 cells lacked CD45RO, were positively enriched for CCR7, and omitted terminally differentiated effector memory CD45RA+ cells. The method was immunoSEQ multiplex PCR; TCRdb's version includes in-frame clones alone and lacks a portion of them. The sample yields some 2 million clones, about 94% seen once. Material for sequencing was naive CD8+ T cells sorted from blood. The receptors stem from a man aged 18 to 35 in good health.

This clone was counted a single time. The V gene is TRBV2, the J gene TRBJ1-2; maybe TRBD1 (6 bases). CDR3 length: 13 residues. Germline V lookup: CDR1 SNHLY, CDR2 FYNNEI. The V end lost 6 bases, the J end lost 4 bases, and 12 bases lay between the germline ends. The CDR3 DNA is TGTGCCAGCAGGGCAACAGGGTTCTATGGCTACACCTTC. This sequence encodes CASRATGFYGYTF.

The chain is built from TRBV6-1 and TRBJ1-4, with 7 positions matching TRBD1. Germline V lookup: CDR1 MNHNS, CDR2 SASEGT. V lost 0 bases and J lost 6; bases outside the gene matches: 4. This CDR3 has 15 amino acids. The CDR3 loop is CASSEAETGHEKLFF. The CDR3 DNA reads as TGTGCCAGCAGTGAAGCGGAGACAGGGCATGAAAAACTGTTTTTT.

This sequence joins TRBV7-2 and TRBJ2-7, with D possibly TRBD1 on 5 matching bases. The CDR3 loop spans 15 amino acids. Trimming shortened V by 3 bases and J by 1 base, and 13 bases separated the two germline ends. The germline V gene has CDR1 SGHTA and CDR2 FQGNSA. CDR3: CASSLYKQVSYEQYF. The CDR3 bases are TGTGCCAGCAGCTTGTATAAACAGGTTTCCTACGAGCAGTACTTC.

About this clone: Other DNA variants within this sample encode the same CDR3. This sequence joins TRBV9 and TRBJ2-2; D gene unclear. Germline CDR1 reads SGDLS; CDR2 reads YYNGEE. V was shortened by 0 bases and J by 0 bases, with 6 bases between the two germline ends. The CDR3 is 15 amino acids. CDR3 residues: CASSVGTANTGELFF. DNA of the CDR3: TGTGCCAGCAGCGTAGGGACGGCGAACACCGGGGAGCTGTTTTTT. Based on the CDR3 plus reference TRBV9 and TRBJ2-2, the full variable domain is DSGVTQTPKHLITATGQRVTLRCSPRSGDLSVYWYQQSLDQGLQFLIQYYNGEERAKGNILERFSAQQFPDLHSELNLSSLELGDSALYFCASSVGTANTGELFFGEGSRLTVL.

The rearrangement uses TRBV27 and TRBJ2-1, with D perhaps TRBD2 (6 bases). Trimming removed 4 bases from V and 6 bases from J, with 13 bases in between. Germline V gene sequence: CDR1 MNHEY, CDR2 SMNVEV (reference sequence). This CDR3 has 14 residues. CDR3: CASSYGSNLNEQFF. The DNA of the CDR3 is TGTGCCAGCAGTTACGGGAGTAACCTCAATGAGCAGTTCTTC.

Details on this clone: The same CDR3 is also encoded by other DNA sequences in this sample. The chain is built from TRBV7-9 and TRBJ2-3; D unresolved. This CDR3 has 12 amino acids. Trimming left V 1 base short and J 4 bases short, with 3 bases between. Per germline, CDR1 SEHNR and CDR2 FQNEAQ (reference sequence). CDR3 nucleotide sequence: TGTGCCAGCAGCTTAGTTTCAGATACGCAGTATTTT. Translating gives CASSLVSDTQYF.

V and J are TRBV27 and TRBJ1-2; 8 positions agree with TRBD1. The CDR3 totals 12 residues. V shed 10 bases and J 5 bases; nucleotides not matched to a gene: 6. CDR1 and CDR2 from the germline V gene are MNHEY and SMNVEV (reference sequence). DNA for the CDR3: TGTGCCATCCGGACAGGGCTGTATGGCTACACCTTC. Encoded protein: CAIRTGLYGYTF.

This sequence joins TRBV27 and TRBJ1-2; D unclear. V gave up 8 bases and J gave up 5 bases, with 15 bases separating them. There are 13 residues in the CDR3. Germline CDR1 and CDR2: MNHEY and SMNVEV (reference sequence). CDR3: CASAPGSPYGYTF. DNA for the CDR3: TGTGCCAGCGCCCCGGGCAGCCCATATGGCTACACCTTC.

The rearrangement uses TRBV9 and TRBJ2-3, with D unclear. The V gene lost 2 bases and the J gene lost 2 bases, with 15 bases spanning the gap. Germline loops: CDR1 SGDLS, CDR2 YYNGEE. This CDR3 region has 16 residues. In DNA form, the CDR3 reads TGTGCCAGCAGCGTTATGACTCGCTCCCACACAGATACGCAGTATTTT. Its translation is CASSVMTRSHTDTQYF.

CDR3 nucleotides: TGCAGCGTTGCGGGTGGGGACACTGAAGCTTTCTTT. This encodes CSVAGGDTEAFF. The chain links TRBV29-1 to TRBJ1-1; D not certain. Trimming stripped 4 bases from V and 3 bases from J, with 9 bases between. Germline lookup yields CDR1 SQVTM and CDR2 ANQGSEA. The length of the CDR3 is 12 residues.

This clone was seen just once. V and J are TRBV10-3 and TRBJ2-1; TRBD2 agrees at 15 bases. The trim removed 3 bases at V and 10 bases at J, leaving 10 bases unmatched. CDR3 length: 17 residues. Germline V lookup: CDR1 ENHRY, CDR2 SYGVKD. CDR3 protein: CAISDPGLAGGPREQFF. The CDR3 nucleotides read TGTGCCATCAGTGATCCTGGACTAGCGGGGGGGCCGCGAGAGCAGTTCTTC.

This rearrangement joins TRBV7-2 to TRBJ2-1; D is possibly TRBD2 (6 bases). This CDR3 comprises 16 residues. Trimming took off 1 base at V and 4 bases at J, with 14 bases between the two ends. Germline V gives CDR1 SGHTA, CDR2 FQGNSA. The chain's CDR3 is CASSLEEGGLYNEQFF. The CDR3, as DNA: TGTGCCAGCAGCTTAGAGGAGGGTGGGCTTTACAATGAGCAGTTCTTC. Full variable domain (rest looked up from reference TRBV7-2 and TRBJ2-1): GAGVSQSPSNKVTEKGKDVELRCDPISGHTALYWYRQSLGQGLEFLIYFQGNSAPDKSGLPSDRFSAERTGGSVSTLTIQRTQQEDSAVYLCASSLEEGGLYNEQFFGPGTRLTVL.

On this clone itself: In the same sample, other DNA sequences code for this CDR3. This chain connects TRBV9 to TRBJ2-5, with unresolved D. Trimming pared 0 bases from V and 1 base from J, leaving 4 bases between. The CDR3 runs 13 residues. Germline CDR1 reads SGDLS; CDR2 reads YYNGEE. CDR3 in amino acids: CASSVVPQETQYF. The CDR3 DNA is TGTGCCAGCAGCGTAGTACCCCAAGAGACCCAGTACTTC.

The V gene is TRBV15, the J gene TRBJ2-1; TRBD1 agrees at 10 bases. The CDR3 contains 14 residues. Germline trimming cut 9 bases from V and 4 bases from J; bases unmatched to any gene: 6. Germline V gene lookup returns CDR1 LNHNV and CDR2 YYDKDF (reference sequence). The CDR3 loop reads CATRPDRGYNEQFF. The DNA of the CDR3 is TGTGCCACTCGCCCGGACAGGGGGTACAATGAGCAGTTCTTC.

With respect to this clone: Other DNA sequences of this sample code for an identical CDR3. This sequence joins TRBV30 and TRBJ2-7, with D maybe TRBD1 (6 bases). The CDR3 is 13 amino acids. V was clipped by 5 bases and J by 0 bases, with 11 bases between them. Germline values: CDR1 GTSNPN, CDR2 SVGIG (reference sequence). The CDR3 here is CAWGLDSSYEQYF. In DNA form, the CDR3 reads TGTGCCTGGGGATTGGACAGCTCCTACGAGCAGTACTTC.

For this clone: The sample contains more than one DNA sequence encoding this CDR3. The chain couples TRBV6-5 to TRBJ1-1; D remains ambiguous. Germline CDR1 MNHEY, CDR2 SVGAGI. Trimming took off 0 bases at V and 4 bases at J, with 9 bases between the two ends. The CDR3 loop spans 14 amino acids. CDR3 sequence reads: CASSYSAGATEAFF. The DNA of the CDR3 is TGTGCCAGCAGTTACTCTGCAGGAGCCACTGAAGCTTTCTTT.

This chain's CDR3 is CASSLDSSRNKNIQYF. The CDR3 nucleotides are TGTGCCAGCAGCTTAGATTCGAGTAGAAACAAAAACATTCAGTACTTC. The rearrangement links TRBV13 to TRBJ2-4, with D hard to call. Germline values: CDR1 PRHDT, CDR2 FYEKMQ (reference sequence). V was trimmed by 1 base and J by 3 bases, leaving 13 bases between them. This CDR3 region has 16 residues.

The V call is TRBV19, the J call TRBJ2-2; D may be TRBD2 (5 bases). Trimming left V 3 bases short and J 5 bases short, with 19 bases between. The CDR3 spans 17 residues. Germline CDR1 and CDR2: LNHDA and SQIVND (reference sequence). The CDR3 nucleotides read TGTGCCAGTAGTATCCCCCTCGACCTGGAGGAGACCGGGGAGCTGTTTTTT. Translated: CASSIPLDLEETGELFF.

The chain recombines TRBV27 with TRBJ2-1, with 12 bases fitting TRBD2. V dropped 6 bases and J dropped 4; count of bases not matched to a gene: 7. CDR1 is MNHEY, CDR2 SMNVEV, per germline (reference sequence). The CDR3 is 16 residues long. The CDR3 reads CASSPPSGRVYNEQFF. CDR3 nucleotides: TGTGCCAGCAGCCCCCCTAGCGGGAGGGTTTACAATGAGCAGTTCTTC.

Worth noting for this clone: Other nucleotide sequences from this sample produce the same CDR3. The rearrangement links TRBV4-3 to TRBJ1-5, with D tentatively TRBD1 (6 bases). The germline V and J ends were trimmed by 2 bases and 0 bases, with 8 bases remaining between them. Germline CDR1 LGHNA, CDR2 YSLEER. This CDR3 contains 15 residues. The CDR3 sequence: CASSQNRDSNQPQHF. In DNA, the CDR3 is TGCGCCAGCAGCCAAAACAGGGATAGCAATCAGCCCCAGCATTTT.

Turning to this clone: The same CDR3 is also encoded by other DNA sequences in this sample. The chain couples TRBV25-1 to TRBJ2-2; D unresolved. The CDR3 runs to 12 residues. Trimming pared 2 bases from V and 5 bases from J, leaving 3 bases between. Germline loops: CDR1 MGHDK, CDR2 SYGVNS. CDR3 nucleotide sequence: TGTGCCAGCAGTGAAATTACCGGGGAGCTGTTTTTT. It specifies CASSEITGELFF.

This clone was seen only once. The same CDR3 is also encoded by other DNA sequences in this sample. The chain has TRBV19 and TRBJ2-7; D may be TRBD2 (6 bases). CDR3 length equals 15 residues. V was shortened by 5 bases and J by 3 bases, with 17 bases between the two germline ends. Germline V gives CDR1 LNHDA, CDR2 SQIVND (reference sequence). The CDR3 reads CASSPGLAGLYEQYF. The CDR3 region has the DNA TGTGCCAGTAGTCCTGGACTTGCGGGACTCTACGAGCAGTACTTC.

The J gene is TRBJ2-7, the V gene TRBV7-9; D perhaps matches TRBD1 (6 bases). Germline values: CDR1 SEHNR, CDR2 FQNEAQ (reference sequence). CDR3 length equals 15 residues. V shed 4 bases and J shed 3 bases, with 16 bases lying between them. Here the CDR3 DNA reads TGTGCCAGCAGCTCGTCGACAGGAGCAAACTACGAGCAGTACTTC. It is translated as CASSSSTGANYEQYF.

V usage is TRBV27 and J usage is TRBJ1-6; 8 bases map to TRBD1. V trimming: 7 bases; J trimming: 7 bases; junction bases outside the gene matches: 9. Germline loops: CDR1 MNHEY, CDR2 SMNVEV (reference sequence). The CDR3 covers 15 residues. CDR3 nucleotides: TGTGCCAGCAATACCCTGACAGGGGCAAATTCACCCCTCCACTTT. Residues: CASNTLTGANSPLHF.

The CDR3 sequence is CASKDRVSRDTQYF. The CDR3 DNA reads TGTGCCAGCAAGGACAGGGTGAGCCGGGATACGCAGTATTTT. This sequence joins TRBV6-1 and TRBJ2-3; 8 bases are shared with TRBD1. CDR3 size: 14 residues. The V and J ends lost 7 bases and 6 bases, in that order; junction bases with no gene match: 9. From germline, CDR1 is MNHNS and CDR2 SASEGT.